The 21 T cell receptor beta chains presented below share a single source sample, sequenced in a study of response to subunit inactivated influenza vaccine. TCRdb processed the RT-PCR reads anew with MiXCR; each CDR3 protein has one entry. The table includes some 500,000 distinct CDR3 sequences, 15% to 20% detected once. This specimen consisted of CD4+ T cells sorted from PBMCs, obtained 23 months after vaccination. The receptors originated from a man aged 50 to 69 who received an inactivated influenza vaccine.

With regard to this clonotype: Sequence at one end of the junction differs from germline and may be a read error. The V gene is TRBV7-9, the J gene TRBJ2-3, with 9 bases matching TRBD2. CDR3 size: 17 residues. In germline, CDR1 is SEHNR, CDR2 FQNEAQ (reference sequence). In DNA form, the CDR3 reads TGTGCCAGCAGCTTAGCGCGGCTAGCGGGAACCACAGATACGAAGTATTTT. Translating gives CASSLARLAGTTDTKYF.

The chain uses TRBV6-1 and TRBJ2-5; D tentatively reads TRBD1 or TRBD2 (5 bases each). Germline V lookup: CDR1 MNHNS, CDR2 SASEGT. This CDR3 region has 14 residues. Trimming removed 4 bases from V and 3 bases from J, with 12 bases in between. The CDR3 is CASSAWDPKETQYF. The CDR3 DNA follows: TGTGCCAGCAGTGCTTGGGACCCCAAAGAGACCCAGTACTTC.

Only a few counts were recorded for this clonotype. The chain's CDR3 is CASSTGLGQGAPDTQYF. CDR3 sequence (DNA): TGTGCCAGCAGCACGGGTCTCGGCCAGGGGGCCCCAGATACGCAGTATTTT. This chain connects TRBV7-9 to TRBJ2-3; 8 bases fit TRBD1. This CDR3 has 17 amino acids. Germline V gene lookup returns CDR1 SEHNR and CDR2 FQNEAQ (reference sequence). Trimming took 5 bases from V and 4 from J; bases not matched to a gene: 14.

V gene TRBV5-1 combines with J gene TRBJ2-7, with a weak D call TRBD1 (6 bases). This CDR3 region has 14 residues. V was shortened by 4 bases and J by 1 base, with 12 bases between the two germline ends. The V gene's germline CDR1 is SGHRS and CDR2 YFSETQ. The CDR3 nucleotides are TGCGCCAGCAGCGCCGGGACACCTTCCTACGAGCAGTACTTC. Protein sequence: CASSAGTPSYEQYF.

This sequence joins TRBV27 and TRBJ2-3, with D unclear. The CDR3 length is 13 residues. Per germline, CDR1 MNHEY and CDR2 SMNVEV (reference sequence). This chain's CDR3 is CATVDRATDTQYF. The CDR3, as DNA: TGTGCGACGGTAGATCGGGCTACAGATACGCAGTATTTT.

The genes are TRBV3-1 and TRBJ2-7, with D perhaps given as TRBD1 or TRBD2 (5 bases each). V shed 4 bases and J shed 7 bases, with 14 bases lying between them. Germline V CDR1 and CDR2: LGHDT, YNNKEL (reference sequence). CDR3 length equals 13 residues. CDR3 amino acids: CASSRGRAGEQYF. DNA of the CDR3: TGTGCCAGCAGCCGAGGCAGGGCGGGTGAGCAGTACTTC.

This clonotype was recorded at least ten times. The chain joins TRBV12-3 or TRBV12-4 to TRBJ1-2; perhaps TRBD1 as D (6 bases). The CDR3 runs 13 residues. V lost 1 base and J lost 8, with 11 bases in between. The CDR3 bases are TGTGCCAGCAGTTTAGTACAGGGTTCAGGCTACACCTTC. It encodes CASSLVQGSGYTF.

This chain uses TRBV6-1 with TRBJ2-7, with TRBD2 matching 10 bases. The CDR3 extends over 14 amino acids. CDR1 is MNHNS, CDR2 SASEGT, per germline. V shed 7 bases, J shed 3 bases, and the junction held 6 bases outside the gene matches. CDR3 region: CASKGTSVDYEQYF. The DNA of the CDR3 is TGTGCCAGCAAAGGGACTAGCGTCGACTACGAGCAGTACTTC.

CDR3 sequence (DNA): TGCAGGGCGGTCGGGGGGACTAGCGGTCTCTCGCCCGATACGCAGTATTTT. Translated: CRAVGGTSGLSPDTQYF. The rearrangement uses TRBV20-1 and TRBJ2-3; 11 bases are shared with TRBD2. Germline V CDR1 and CDR2: DFQATT, SNEGSKA (reference sequence). CDR3 length: 17 residues.

This clonotype appeared a few times. The rearrangement uses TRBV7-2 and TRBJ2-3, with TRBD2 matching 10 bases. The germline CDR1 and CDR2 sequences are SGHTA and FQGNSA. With 4 bases clipped from V and 7 bases from J, the junction kept 8 bases outside the gene matches. This CDR3 region has 15 residues. CDR3 DNA sequence: TGTGCCAGCAGCTCCCCTAGCGGGAGTGTCCATACGCAGTATTTT. As protein: CASSSPSGSVHTQYF. Variable domain in full (rest from reference TRBV7-2 and TRBJ2-3): GAGVSQSPSNKVTEKGKDVELRCDPISGHTALYWYRQSLGQGLEFLIYFQGNSAPDKSGLPSDRFSAERTGGSVSTLTIQRTQQEDSAVYLCASSSPSGSVHTQYFGPGTRLTVL.

This clonotype was seen at least ten times. This rearrangement joins TRBV29-1 to TRBJ2-7; 8 positions match TRBD1. The CDR3 spans 13 residues. In germline, CDR1 is SQVTM, CDR2 ANQGSEA. The junction had 7 bases not matched to a gene; V was cut back by 6 bases and J by 3 bases. CDR3 loop: CSVRGTGRYEQYF. In nucleotides, the CDR3 is TGCAGCGTCCGCGGGACAGGTCGCTACGAGCAGTACTTC.

V and J are TRBV28 and TRBJ1-5, with TRBD1 matching over 7 bases. The germline CDR1 and CDR2 sequences are MDHEN and SYDVKM. The CDR3 is 13 residues long. J was trimmed by 7 bases and V by 8 bases; bases with no gene match: 8. CDR3 nucleotides: TGTGCCAGCGCCGGGACAGTTCAACAGCCCCAGCATTTT. Its protein product is CASAGTVQQPQHF.

This clonotype was detected a few times. The chain joins TRBV6-1 to TRBJ2-3; D may correspond to TRBD1 or TRBD2 (7 bases each). Germline assignment: CDR1 MNHNS and CDR2 SASEGT. The CDR3 runs 15 residues. Trimming removed 2 bases at V and 3 bases at J, with 12 bases between. The CDR3 nucleotides are TGTGCCAGCAGTGAAAGGCAGGGGGGGACAGATACGCAGTATTTT. This codes for CASSERQGGTDTQYF.

The genes are TRBV28 and TRBJ1-4; 7 bases fit TRBD1. This CDR3 has 13 residues. Unmatched junction bases numbered 7, after V lost 4 bases and J lost 11 bases. Germline V gene lookup returns CDR1 MDHEN and CDR2 SYDVKM. The CDR3 region has the DNA TGTGCCAGCAGTTCTCAGGGGGTATGGAAACTGTTTTTT. It specifies CASSSQGVWKLFF.

This clonotype has only a few counts. This rearrangement joins TRBV7-9 to TRBJ2-1; 11 bases align to TRBD1. The germline gives CDR1 SEHNR, CDR2 FQNEAQ (reference sequence). V was pared by 7 bases and J by 8 bases, with 10 bases of the junction left unmatched. This CDR3 region has 15 residues. The CDR3 sequence: CASNPGDRGGDEQFF. The CDR3 nucleotides are TGTGCCAGCAACCCGGGGGACAGGGGGGGCGATGAGCAGTTCTTC.

V and J are TRBV20-1 and TRBJ2-5, with a weak D call TRBD1 (6 bases). Trimming removed 5 bases at V and 2 bases at J, with 18 bases between. CDR3 size: 15 residues. Germline values: CDR1 DFQATT, CDR2 SNEGSKA (reference sequence). The CDR3 nucleotides are TGCAGTGCTCACGCGCCTTGGACAGAACAAGAGACCCAGTACTTC. It codes for CSAHAPWTEQETQYF.

The chain carries TRBV28 and TRBJ1-6; 8 bases map to TRBD1. The CDR3 contains 15 residues. V shed 8 bases, J shed 7 bases, and the junction held 10 bases outside the gene matches. Germline assignment: CDR1 MDHEN and CDR2 SYDVKM. CDR3 in amino acids: CASHALGQGNSPLHF. The CDR3 region has the DNA TGTGCCAGCCACGCATTAGGACAGGGAAATTCACCCCTCCACTTT.

This clonotype was observed at least ten times. V is TRBV12-3 or TRBV12-4 and J is TRBJ1-1, with D possibly being TRBD1 (6 bases). The CDR3 loop spans 13 amino acids. Deletions cut 7 bases from V and 7 bases from J, with 16 bases between. The CDR3 loop is CASKRSTGYEAFF. The CDR3 nucleotides read TGTGCCAGCAAAAGATCAACAGGGTATGAAGCTTTCTTT.

This clonotype has only a few counts. The genes are TRBV20-1 and TRBJ2-2; TRBD2 might be the D (5 bases). With 3 bases removed from V and 8 bases from J, the gap between germline ends came to 13 bases. Germline V gives CDR1 DFQATT, CDR2 SNEGSKA (reference sequence). The CDR3 totals 13 residues. In DNA, the CDR3 is TGCAGTGCTAGGACTACCGCGAGGGGGGAGCTGTTTTTT. This encodes CSARTTARGELFF.

This clonotype was seen more than once but under ten times. The chain has TRBV2 and TRBJ2-3, with 7 positions matching TRBD1. V shed 6 bases and J 0 bases; nucleotides not matched to a gene: 6. CDR3 size: 15 residues. Germline values: CDR1 SNHLY, CDR2 FYNNEI. The CDR3 sequence: CASRSSTGSTDTQYF. CDR3 bases: TGTGCCAGCAGAAGCTCGACAGGGAGCACAGATACGCAGTATTTT.

This clonotype was found a few times. J is TRBJ2-3 and V is TRBV20-1; D unclear. Germline CDR1 is DFQATT and CDR2 is SNEGSKA (reference sequence). Trimming cost V 5 bases and J 0 bases, with 12 bases left between them. The CDR3 runs 14 residues. CDR3 residues: CSASVSVSTDTQYF. The CDR3 coding sequence is TGCAGTGCTTCGGTATCCGTTAGCACAGATACGCAGTATTTT.